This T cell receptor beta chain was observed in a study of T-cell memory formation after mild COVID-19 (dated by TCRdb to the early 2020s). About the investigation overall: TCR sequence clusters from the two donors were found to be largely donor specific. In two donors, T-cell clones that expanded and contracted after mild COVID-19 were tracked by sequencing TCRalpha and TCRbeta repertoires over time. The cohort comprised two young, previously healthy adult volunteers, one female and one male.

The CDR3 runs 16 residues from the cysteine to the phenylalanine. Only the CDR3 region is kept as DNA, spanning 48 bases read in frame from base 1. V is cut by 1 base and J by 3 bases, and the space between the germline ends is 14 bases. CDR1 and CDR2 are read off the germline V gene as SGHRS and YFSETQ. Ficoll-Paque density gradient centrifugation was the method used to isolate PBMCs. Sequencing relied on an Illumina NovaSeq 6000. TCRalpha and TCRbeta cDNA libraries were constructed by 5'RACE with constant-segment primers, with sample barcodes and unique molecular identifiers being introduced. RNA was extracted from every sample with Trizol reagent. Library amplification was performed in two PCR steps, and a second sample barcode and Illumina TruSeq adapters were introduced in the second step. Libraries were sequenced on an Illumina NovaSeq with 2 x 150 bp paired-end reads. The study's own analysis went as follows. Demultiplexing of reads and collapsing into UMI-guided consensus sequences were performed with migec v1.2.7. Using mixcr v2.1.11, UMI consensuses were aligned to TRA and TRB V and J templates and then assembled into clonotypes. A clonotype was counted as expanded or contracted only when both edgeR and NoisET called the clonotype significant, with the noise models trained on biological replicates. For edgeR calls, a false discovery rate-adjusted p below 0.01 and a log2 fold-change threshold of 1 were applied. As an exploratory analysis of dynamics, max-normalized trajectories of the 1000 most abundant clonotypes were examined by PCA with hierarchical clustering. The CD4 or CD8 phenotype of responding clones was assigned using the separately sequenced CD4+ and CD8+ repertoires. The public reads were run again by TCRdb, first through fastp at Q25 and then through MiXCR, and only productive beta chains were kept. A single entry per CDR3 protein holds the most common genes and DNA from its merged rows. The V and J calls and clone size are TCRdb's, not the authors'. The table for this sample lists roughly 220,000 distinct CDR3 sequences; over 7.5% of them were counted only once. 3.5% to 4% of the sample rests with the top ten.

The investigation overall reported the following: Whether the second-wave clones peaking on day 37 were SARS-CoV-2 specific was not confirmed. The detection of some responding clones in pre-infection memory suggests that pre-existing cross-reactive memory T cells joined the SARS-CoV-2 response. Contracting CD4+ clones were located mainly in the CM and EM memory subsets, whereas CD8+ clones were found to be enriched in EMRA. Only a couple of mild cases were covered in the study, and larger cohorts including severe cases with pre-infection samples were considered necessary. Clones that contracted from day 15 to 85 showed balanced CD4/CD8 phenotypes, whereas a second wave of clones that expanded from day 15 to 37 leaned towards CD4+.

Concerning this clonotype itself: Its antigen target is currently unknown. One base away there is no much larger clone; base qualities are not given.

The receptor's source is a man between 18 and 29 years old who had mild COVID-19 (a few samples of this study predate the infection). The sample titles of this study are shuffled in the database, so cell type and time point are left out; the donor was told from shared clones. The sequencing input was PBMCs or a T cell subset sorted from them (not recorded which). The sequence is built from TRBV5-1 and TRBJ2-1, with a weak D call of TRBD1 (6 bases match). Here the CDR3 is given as CASSLIGGGDYNEQFF. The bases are TGCGCCAGCAGCTTGATAGGGGGTGGGGACTACAATGAGCAGTTCTTC.